This T cell receptor delta chain was captured by sequencing in a study of γδ T cells in repeated Plasmodium falciparum infection. Across the study: Four controlled malaria infections with P. falciparum NF54 spanned roughly 640 days.

TCRdb reapplied CATT to the multiplex PCR reads. The sample records over 55,000 delta-chain clones, approximately 1.5% being singletons. In this sample, this clone turned up a few times. TCRdb's listed protein matches a much larger clone and diverges from this DNA's translation at residue 7, likely through a read error; the protein shown comes from the DNA. The sample consisted of gamma-delta T cells from blood. The origin of this receptor is a pool of human donors (malaria-infected and uninfected, not separated).

The CDR3, as DNA: TGTGCTCTTGGGTCCCCTTCAGGGAAATACGGTTCTGGGGCCGACACCGATAAACTCATCTTT. This gives the protein CALGSPSGKYGSGADTDKLIF. J is TRDJ1 and V is TRDV1; D possibly matches TRDD1 or TRDD3 (6 bases each). TCRdb offers no J gene call, so here the DNA was matched to germline to obtain one. The CDR3 contains 21 residues. Looked up from germline, CDR1 is TSWWSYY and CDR2 is QGS. The V end was cut by 5 bases, the J end by 0 bases, with 31 bases between.